The 27 T cell receptor beta chains reported below all come from one sample, sequenced in a study of blood T cells in healthy people across ages. A J-beta primer mix and a sample-barcoded 5' primer were used in a second PCR of roughly 7 to 12 cycles. In TCRdb, the 5' RACE reads were re-called with MiXCR into one record per CDR3 protein. This sample has about 760,000 distinct CDR3 sequences, with about 56% found just once. The sample was blood. These receptors were collected from a man aged 35 to 55 in good health.

This clonotype has a handful of counts. This chain links TRBV29-1 with TRBJ2-7, with 7 bases aligning to TRBD1. V was clipped by 4 bases and J by 1 base; unmatched bases: 4. This CDR3 is 13 amino acids long. Germline V gene data show CDR1 as SQVTM and CDR2 as ANQGSEA. The CDR3 DNA sequence: TGCAGCGTTGTTGAGGACAGGTCCTACGAGCAGTACTTC. Its protein is CSVVEDRSYEQYF.

The V call is TRBV10-3, the J call TRBJ2-5; 9 positions agree with TRBD1. Germline trimming cut 8 bases from V and 5 bases from J; bases unmatched to any gene: 12. Germline CDR1 and CDR2: ENHRY and SYGVKD. The CDR3 spans 15 residues. The CDR3 loop reads CAIGETGGRRETQYF. The CDR3 region has the DNA TGTGCCATCGGGGAAACAGGGGGCCGGCGGGAGACCCAGTACTTC.

This clonotype was detected once. The CDR3 sequence: CASSLGRVASGQDTQYF. The DNA of the CDR3 is TGTGCCAGCAGTCTTGGGAGAGTCGCTAGCGGCCAAGATACCCAGTACTTC. This chain connects TRBV6-2 or TRBV6-3 to TRBJ2-7; 7 bases are shared with TRBD2. CDR3 length: 17 residues. V was pared by 5 bases and J by 10 bases, with 23 bases of the junction left unmatched. The germline V gene has CDR1 MNHEY and CDR2 SVGEGT.

This clonotype was observed a handful of times. The chain has TRBV11-2 and TRBJ2-7, with D perhaps matching TRBD2 (6 bases). This CDR3 comprises 14 residues. The germline CDR1 and CDR2 sequences are SGHAT and FQNNGV. V lost 1 base to trimming and J lost 2 bases, with 9 bases between them. CDR3 in amino acids: CASSLVEGPYEQYF. CDR3 in DNA: TGTGCCAGCAGCTTAGTGGAGGGTCCCTACGAGCAGTACTTC.

The V and J genes are TRBV28 and TRBJ1-1; D might be TRBD1 (5 bases). The germline V gene encodes CDR1 MDHEN and CDR2 SYDVKM. The CDR3 is made up of 12 amino acids. Trimming shortened V by 10 bases and J by 11 bases, and 20 bases separated the two germline ends. CDR3 in amino acids: CANAEAGRDAFF. The CDR3 DNA follows: TGTGCCAACGCGGAGGCGGGACGGGACGCTTTCTTT.

V is TRBV30 and J is TRBJ2-7, with D perhaps TRBD1 (6 bases). V lost 5 bases, J lost 2 bases, and 16 bases lay in between. CDR3 size: 14 residues. The germline gives CDR1 GTSNPN, CDR2 SVGIG (reference sequence). CDR3 sequence: CAWRYKYRAYEQYF. The CDR3 DNA follows: TGTGCCTGGCGTTACAAATACAGGGCCTACGAGCAGTACTTC.

The V call is TRBV4-1, the J call TRBJ2-7; 15 positions match TRBD2. This CDR3 contains 17 residues. Germline loops: CDR1 MGHRA, CDR2 YSYEKL. V was pared by 0 bases and J by 3 bases, with 3 bases of the junction left unmatched. Written as DNA, the CDR3 is TGCGCCAGCAGCCAAGAGGGACTAGCGGGAGGTGTCTACGAGCAGTACTTC. It specifies CASSQEGLAGGVYEQYF.

The chain employs TRBV5-1 and TRBJ1-2, with TRBD1 matching 8 bases. This CDR3 has 14 amino acids. J was trimmed by 6 bases and V by 4 bases; bases with no gene match: 8. Germline V gene sequence: CDR1 SGHRS, CDR2 YFSETQ. In DNA form, the CDR3 reads TGCGCCAGCAGCATAGACAGGGGACGGAATGGCTACACCTTC. This translates into CASSIDRGRNGYTF.

The V gene is TRBV27, the J gene TRBJ2-3; TRBD1 or TRBD2 may be the D gene (5 bases each). Trimming shortened V by 6 bases and J by 5 bases, and 15 bases separated the two germline ends. This CDR3 has 14 amino acids. Germline V gene lookup returns CDR1 MNHEY and CDR2 SMNVEV (reference sequence). CDR3 sequence: CASRAPGRQDTQYF. CDR3 coding DNA: TGTGCCAGCAGGGCGCCGGGACGACAAGATACGCAGTATTTT.

The V call is TRBV20-1, the J call TRBJ2-7, with TRBD1 identical over 8 bases. The V and J ends lost 3 bases and 5 bases, in that order; junction bases with no gene match: 9. Germline V lookup: CDR1 DFQATT, CDR2 SNEGSKA (reference sequence). This CDR3 contains 14 residues. The CDR3 sequence is CSARSDRGVNEQYF. The CDR3 DNA is TGCAGTGCTAGGTCCGACAGGGGTGTGAACGAGCAGTACTTC.

Notes on this clonotype: The junction differs from germline at one of its ends, possibly a read error. This sequence joins TRBV3-1 and TRBJ2-7; 8 bases are a match to TRBD1. Germline CDR1 is LGHDT and CDR2 is YNNKEL (reference sequence). The CDR3 is 13 residues long. CDR3 residues: CPSEGQVSYEQYF. CDR3 nucleotides: TGTCCCAGTGAGGGACAGGTCTCCTACGAGCAGTACTTC.

The V and J genes are TRBV5-1 and TRBJ1-6, with 10 bases identical to TRBD1. V shed 0 bases, J shed 10 bases, and the junction held 7 bases outside the gene matches. The V gene's germline CDR1 is SGHRS and CDR2 YFSETQ. The CDR3 loop spans 16 amino acids. This CDR3 is CASSLASDRGESPLHF. In nucleotides, the CDR3 is TGCGCCAGCAGCTTGGCGTCGGACAGGGGGGAGTCACCCCTCCACTTT.

The rearrangement links TRBV28 to TRBJ2-1, with 9 positions matching TRBD1. CDR1 is MDHEN and CDR2 is SYDVKM in the germline V gene. CDR3 length equals 13 residues. The V gene end was trimmed by 6 bases and the J gene end by 12 bases; junction bases not matched to a gene: 9. The CDR3 coding sequence is TGTGCCAGCAGGCTAGAAGACAGGGGGTCGCAGTTCTTC. Its protein is CASRLEDRGSQFF.

The chain is built from TRBV2 and TRBJ2-1; D unresolved. The tail of the sequence fits TRBJ2-7 better, so the J call may be wrong. The CDR3 extends over 15 amino acids. Germline CDR1 reads SNHLY; CDR2 reads FYNNEI. CDR3 DNA: TGTGCCAGCACTCCCGCCCAGAGCTCCTACAATGAGCAGTACTTC. It yields the protein CASTPAQSSYNEQYF.

About this clonotype itself: At one of its ends the junction is not consistent with the germline gene, which may arise from a read error. The chain employs TRBV18 and TRBJ2-5; D call uncertain. CDR1 and CDR2 (germline): KGHSH, LQKENI. The CDR3 extends over 13 amino acids. The CDR3 DNA follows: TGTGCCAGCTCACCAGGGATACAAGAGACCCGGTACTTC. Protein: CASSPGIQETRYF. Using reference TRBV18 and TRBJ2-5 for the parts outside the CDR3, the full variable domain is NAGVMQNPRHLVRRRGQEARLRCSPMKGHSHVYWYRQLPEEGLKFMVYLQKENIIDESGMPKERFSAEFPKEGPSILRIQQVVRGDSAAYFCASSPGIQETRYFGPGTRLLVL.

The chain joins TRBV5-6 to TRBJ2-1, with D possibly matching TRBD1 (5 bases). The assigned J gene may be wrong: the sequence end matches TRBJ2-7 better. The CDR3 loop spans 15 amino acids. The V gene's germline CDR1 is SGHDT and CDR2 YYEEEE. This chain's CDR3 is CASTRKGIPYNEQYF. The CDR3 DNA reads TGTGCCAGCACCCGGAAGGGGATCCCCTACAATGAGCAGTACTTC.

The CDR3 nucleotides are TGCAGTGCTTCAGGGGTTGATATTGTCGCGGGGGCCTCGAATGAGCAGTACTTC. It translates to CSASGVDIVAGASNEQYF. The gene calls are TRBV20-1 and TRBJ2-5; possible D gene TRBD2, 7 bases. The V end lost 5 bases, the J end lost 11 bases, and 36 bases lay between the germline ends. The CDR3 spans 18 residues. In germline, CDR1 is DFQATT, CDR2 SNEGSKA (reference sequence).

The V call is TRBV7-3, the J call TRBJ2-5, with no clear D. Germline assignment: CDR1 SGHTA and CDR2 FQGTGA. The CDR3 is 15 amino acids. V lost 0 bases to trimming and J lost 1 base, with 9 bases between them. CDR3: CASSLTEGSQETQYF. In nucleotides, the CDR3 is TGTGCCAGCAGCTTAACGGAAGGGTCCCAAGAGACCCAGTACTTC.

The CDR3 here is CASSLDSIHRQETQYF. The CDR3 region has the DNA TGTGCCAGCAGCCTGGACAGTATCCACCGGCAAGAGACCCAGTACTTC. This rearrangement joins TRBV27 to TRBJ2-5; D perhaps matches TRBD1 (6 bases). V lost 6 bases and J 2 bases, leaving 19 bases between the germline ends. From germline, CDR1 is MNHEY and CDR2 SMNVEV (reference sequence). The CDR3 totals 16 residues.

The chain is built from TRBV7-2 and TRBJ1-2; possible D gene TRBD1, 5 bases. V dropped 5 bases and J dropped 8 bases, with 24 bases sitting between them. This CDR3 comprises 16 residues. CDR1 is SGHTA and CDR2 is FQGNSA in the germline V gene. CDR3 protein: CASSHTRSGRSRGYTF. In DNA form, the CDR3 reads TGTGCCAGCAGCCACACGAGGTCAGGGCGAAGTAGGGGCTACACCTTC.

This clonotype was counted between two and nine times. The chain recombines TRBV29-1 with TRBJ2-1; the match to TRBD1 covers 7 bases. This CDR3 contains 15 residues. Germline CDR1 and CDR2: SQVTM and ANQGSEA. V lost 7 bases and J lost 2; bases outside the gene matches: 11. This CDR3 is CSALTGAQAYNEQFF. For the CDR3, the DNA is TGCAGCGCACTAACAGGGGCCCAGGCCTACAATGAGCAGTTCTTC.

The rearrangement links TRBV14 to TRBJ2-5, with TRBD1 as a possible D gene (6 bases). This CDR3 region has 18 residues. Trimming took 3 bases from V and 11 from J, leaving 31 bases between them. Germline-derived CDR1 and CDR2 are SGHDN and FVKESK. CDR3 in amino acids: CASSQDLGQLITNNEQYF. Written as DNA, the CDR3 is TGTGCCAGCAGCCAGGACCTCGGACAGCTCATAACAAACAATGAGCAGTACTTC.

V is TRBV7-2 and J is TRBJ1-2, with TRBD1 as a possible D gene (6 bases). The germline V gene encodes CDR1 SGHTA and CDR2 FQGNSA. There are 14 residues in the CDR3. V was cut by 6 bases and J by 0 bases, with 11 bases left in between. The CDR3 region is CASSVGDTNYGYTF. The CDR3 region has the DNA TGTGCCAGCAGTGTAGGGGACACTAACTATGGCTACACCTTC.

This clonotype came up many times. This chain links TRBV7-2 with TRBJ2-5; D is uncertain. Germline V gene data show CDR1 as SGHTA and CDR2 as FQGNSA. The CDR3 has 12 residues. Trimming pared 5 bases from V and 0 bases from J, leaving 4 bases between. CDR3 in DNA: TGTGCCAGCAGCCCATACCAAGAGACCCAGTACTTC. It translates to CASSPYQETQYF.

This clonotype was found once. This chain joins TRBV4-3 and TRBJ2-1, with D possibly TRBD2 on 6 matching bases. Germline CDR1 is LGHNA and CDR2 is YSLEER. The CDR3 covers 16 residues. Between the trimmed V and J ends, which lost 3 bases and 7 bases, there was a span of 19 bases. The CDR3, as DNA: TGCGCCAGCAGCCAGCATCTAACGGGGGTACCTAATGAGCAGTTCTTC. The encoded protein is CASSQHLTGVPNEQFF.

This clonotype has a handful of counts. The J gene is TRBJ2-5, the V gene TRBV7-2, with D perhaps matching TRBD1 or TRBD2 (5 bases each). This CDR3 is built from 16 residues. From germline, CDR1 is SGHTA and CDR2 FQGNSA. The V and J ends lost 4 bases and 0 bases respectively, with 15 bases between them. The CDR3 sequence is CASSSTGTLDQETQYF. Written as DNA, the CDR3 is TGTGCCAGCAGCTCCACCGGGACCCTGGACCAAGAGACCCAGTACTTC.

This clonotype appeared a single time. This rearrangement joins TRBV7-8 to TRBJ1-5; D perhaps matches TRBD1 (5 bases). CDR1 is SGHVS, CDR2 FQNEAQ, per germline. This CDR3 is 18 amino acids long. The V end lost 2 bases, the J end lost 3 bases, and 20 bases lay between the germline ends. CDR3 region: CASSLWFRREGHNQPQHF. As DNA, the CDR3 is TGTGCCAGCAGCTTATGGTTTCGGAGGGAGGGGCACAATCAGCCCCAGCATTTT.